This is a list of T cell receptor beta chains from one sample in a study of Graves' ophthalmopathy and Graves' hyperthyroidism. TCRdb analysed the multiplex PCR reads with MiXCR anew, one entry per CDR3 protein. Among approximately 1.2 million distinct CDR3 sequences listed, 35% to 45% were seen once. Sample: peripheral blood or thyroid tissue (not recorded which). The receptors shown here come from an adult man with Graves' hyperthyroidism. Each CDR3 is given with its conserved first and last residue. The D gene is left open where the match is weak. The size field is filled for only some rows; it gives once, few, many or a size class.

V gene: TRBV5-1
J gene: TRBJ1-4
clone size: few
CDR3 length: 18
D gene: TRBD1
CDR3 protein: CASSPGQGDRATNEKLFF
CDR3 DNA: TGCGCCAGCAGCCCGGGACAGGGGGATCGAGCAACTAATGAAAAACTGTTTTTT

V gene: TRBV10-3
J gene: TRBJ1-1
clone size: .
CDR3 length: 15
D gene: TRBD1
CDR3 protein: CAISFGQGASTEAFF
CDR3 DNA: TGTGCCATCAGTTTTGGACAGGGGGCGAGTACTGAAGCTTTCTTT

V gene: TRBV5-1
J gene: TRBJ2-2
clone size: many
CDR3 length: 18
D gene: TRBD1
CDR3 protein: CASIFVTMAQGATGELFF
CDR3 DNA: TGCGCCAGCATCTTCGTCACAATGGCACAGGGGGCCACCGGGGAGCTGTTTTTT

V gene: TRBV10-3
J gene: TRBJ2-1
clone size: .
CDR3 length: 11
D gene: .
CDR3 protein: CAIKDNNEQFF
CDR3 DNA: TGTGCCATCAAGGACAATAATGAGCAGTTCTTC

V gene: TRBV2
J gene: TRBJ1-3
clone size: once
CDR3 length: 14
D gene: .
CDR3 protein: CASSRTEVSDTIYF
CDR3 DNA: TGTGCCAGCAGTAGGACAGAAGTGTCGGACACCATATATTTT

V gene: TRBV29-1
J gene: TRBJ2-6
clone size: .
CDR3 length: 13
D gene: .
CDR3 protein: CSLDGAGANVLTF
CDR3 DNA: TGCAGCTTGGATGGAGCTGGGGCCAACGTCCTGACTTTC

V gene: TRBV20-1
J gene: TRBJ1-1
clone size: many
CDR3 length: 13
D gene: .
CDR3 protein: CSASQQGGTEAFF
CDR3 DNA: TGCAGTGCTAGTCAACAGGGTGGGACTGAAGCTTTCTTT

V gene: TRBV12-3/TRBV12-4
J gene: TRBJ1-1
clone size: many
CDR3 length: 13
D gene: .
CDR3 protein: CASTLGGSTEAFF
CDR3 DNA: TGTGCCAGCACCTTGGGGGGCAGCACTGAAGCTTTCTTT

V gene: TRBV2
J gene: TRBJ1-1
clone size: .
CDR3 length: 11
D gene: TRBD1
CDR3 protein: CASFGQAEAFF
CDR3 DNA: TGTGCCAGCTTCGGACAGGCTGAAGCTTTCTTT

V gene: TRBV7-6
J gene: TRBJ2-7
clone size: many
CDR3 length: 14
D gene: TRBD2
CDR3 protein: CASSRTSGSTEQYF
CDR3 DNA: TGTGCCAGCAGCCGGACTAGCGGGAGTACCGAGCAGTACTTC

V gene: TRBV29-1
J gene: TRBJ1-5
clone size: many
CDR3 length: 14
D gene: .
CDR3 protein: CSALDRNSNQPQHF
CDR3 DNA: TGCAGCGCATTAGACAGGAATAGCAATCAGCCCCAGCATTTT

V gene: TRBV2
J gene: TRBJ1-6
clone size: many
CDR3 length: 11
D gene: .
CDR3 protein: CASSEAPPLHF
CDR3 DNA: TGTGCCAGCAGTGAAGCGCCACCCCTCCACTTT

V gene: TRBV5-1
J gene: TRBJ2-7
clone size: .
CDR3 length: 15
D gene: TRBD1
CDR3 protein: CATSLAADRSYEQYF
CDR3 DNA: TGCGCCACCAGCTTAGCTGCGGACAGGAGCTACGAGCAGTACTTC